The 19 T cell receptor beta chains reported below all come from one sample, sequenced in a study of T cells in Graves' hyperthyroidism and ophthalmopathy. Amplification targeted TCR beta CDR3 regions from RNA transcripts. Initially, a first-round RT-PCR of the TCR CDR3 employed the HTBI primer set. TCRdb reprocessed the multiplex PCR reads with MiXCR, giving one entry per CDR3 protein. The data contain about 420,000 distinct CDR3 sequences, 15% to 19% of them seen just once; the ten biggest clones take up over 12%. Sequenced: blood. These receptors came from a young woman with Graves' hyperthyroidism.

The chain combines TRBV5-1 with TRBJ1-3, with D maybe TRBD1 (6 bases). This CDR3 has 15 residues. Germline CDR1 SGHRS, CDR2 YFSETQ. V was pared by 9 bases and J by 0 bases, with 16 bases between. DNA of the CDR3: TGCGCCATCGAGGGACATCCGAGCTCTGGAAACACCATATATTTT. It yields the protein CAIEGHPSSGNTIYF.

This clonotype has ten or more counts. The rearrangement uses TRBV28 and TRBJ2-7; D is unclear. Trimming took off 5 bases at V and 6 bases at J, with 14 bases between the two ends. The CDR3 contains 13 residues. Germline V gene sequence: CDR1 MDHEN, CDR2 SYDVKM. The CDR3 coding sequence is TGTGCCAGCAGTCCCGAGAAGATGCGCGAGCAGTACTTC. The encoded protein is CASSPEKMREQYF. Together with reference TRBV28 and TRBJ2-7, the CDR3 gives the full variable domain: DVKVTQSSRYLVKRTGEKVFLECVQDMDHENMFWYRQDPGLGLRLIYFSYDVKMKEKGDIPEGYSVSREKKERFSLILESASTNQTSMYLCASSPEKMREQYFGPGTRLTVT.

This clonotype was seen ten or more times. The rearrangement links TRBV27 to TRBJ2-7; the match to TRBD2 covers 10 bases. CDR1 MNHEY and CDR2 SMNVEV come from the germline V gene (reference sequence). This CDR3 has 16 residues. The V segment lost 4 bases and the J segment 3 bases; nucleotides outside the gene matches: 9. CDR3 DNA sequence: TGTGCCAGCAGTTCACCCAAGCGGGAGGGAGGCTACGAGCAGTACTTC. Translation: CASSSPKREGGYEQYF.

A remark on this clonotype: This may come from a read error, since a much larger clone is one base off. The gene calls are TRBV28 and TRBJ2-1; D gene uncertain. The J call may be faulty, since TRBJ2-7 better matches the DNA end. Germline values: CDR1 MDHEN, CDR2 SYDVKM. The CDR3 runs to 15 residues. The CDR3 loop is CASRASGLGYNEQYF. The CDR3 nucleotides are TGTGCCAGCAGGGCATCTGGTTTGGGCTACAATGAGCAGTACTTC.

The chain uses TRBV11-2 and TRBJ1-1, with D unclear. Trimming shortened V by 5 bases and J by 7 bases, and 8 bases separated the two germline ends. CDR1 is SGHAT, CDR2 FQNNGV, per germline. The CDR3 has 11 amino acids. CDR3 protein: CASSARGEAFF. The CDR3 DNA reads TGTGCCAGCAGCGCCCGAGGTGAAGCTTTCTTT.

The sample holds many counts of this clonotype. The chain is built from TRBV6-1 and TRBJ2-1; 10 nucleotides line up with TRBD1. The CDR3 loop spans 15 amino acids. With 5 bases clipped from V and 6 bases from J, the junction kept 7 bases outside the gene matches. Germline V CDR1 and CDR2: MNHNS, SASEGT. The CDR3, as DNA: TGTGCCAGCAGTTATCTAGGGACAGGGGTCAATGAGCAGTTCTTC. Protein product: CASSYLGTGVNEQFF.

Ten or more counts support this clonotype. The gene calls are TRBV28 and TRBJ2-1, with 9 bases aligning to TRBD2. J lost 8 bases, V lost 7 bases, and 12 bases had no gene match. Looked up from germline, CDR1 is MDHEN and CDR2 is SYDVKM. CDR3 size: 15 residues. CDR3 bases: TGTGCCAGCACCCCCGCGGGGGGGCGAATCGATGAGCAGTTCTTC. It codes for CASTPAGGRIDEQFF.

In this sample, this clonotype turned up many times. V and J are TRBV27 and TRBJ2-7; tentative D call: TRBD2 (6 bases). Per germline, CDR1 MNHEY and CDR2 SMNVEV (reference sequence). Trimming left V 3 bases short and J 3 bases short, with 12 bases between. This CDR3 region has 14 residues. This chain's CDR3 is CASSFSGDFYEQYF. The CDR3 DNA follows: TGTGCCAGCAGTTTTAGCGGAGATTTCTACGAGCAGTACTTC.

This clonotype was picked up many times. The rearrangement joins TRBV5-1 to TRBJ2-1; TRBD2 matches at 12 bases. In germline, CDR1 is SGHRS, CDR2 YFSETQ. The CDR3 has 15 residues. V dropped 2 bases and J dropped 7; count of bases not matched to a gene: 4. Written as DNA, the CDR3 is TGCGCCAGCAGCTTACCTAGCGGGGGGGCGAATGAGCAGTTCTTC. This translates into CASSLPSGGANEQFF.

This clonotype was found many times. The J gene is TRBJ1-2, the V gene TRBV11-2; the D is unclear. CDR1 is SGHAT, CDR2 FQNNGV, per germline. This CDR3 comprises 14 residues. Trimming cost V 5 bases and J 5 bases, with 15 bases left between them. The CDR3 DNA follows: TGTGCCAGCAGCCCGCCCCGTTCCGCTTATGGCTACACCTTC. Translating it yields CASSPPRSAYGYTF.

The genes are TRBV25-1 and TRBJ2-7; 9 nucleotides line up with TRBD1. CDR3 size: 16 residues. Unmatched junction bases numbered 9, after V lost 6 bases and J lost 0 bases. Looked up from germline, CDR1 is MGHDK and CDR2 is SYGVNS. The CDR3 DNA is TGTGCCAGCAGCCAAGATTTGGGACAGGGCTCCTACGAGCAGTACTTC. Its translation: CASSQDLGQGSYEQYF.

The chain recombines TRBV5-4 with TRBJ1-1; 7 positions match TRBD1. The germline V gene encodes CDR1 SGHNT and CDR2 YYREEE (reference sequence). V shed 4 bases, J shed 13 bases, and the junction held 19 bases outside the gene matches. The length of the CDR3 is 15 residues. The CDR3 bases are TGTGCCAGCAGCCCGGGGTCTCGACAGGGTGCCCTCTTTTTCTTT. It translates to CASSPGSRQGALFFF. Full variable domain (missing parts from reference TRBV5-4 and TRBJ1-1): ETGVTQSPTHLIKTRGQQVTLRCSSQSGHNTVSWYQQALGQGPQFIFQYYREEENGRGNFPPRFSGLQFPNYSSELNVNALELDDSALYLCASSPGSRQGALFFFGQGTRLTVV.

This clonotype was observed many times. V usage is TRBV6-2 or TRBV6-3 and J usage is TRBJ2-5; no definite D call. There are 13 residues in the CDR3. Germline CDR1 MNHEY, CDR2 SVGEGT. V was shortened by 7 bases and J by 2 bases, with 11 bases between the two germline ends. The CDR3 is CASNHGFQETQYF. The CDR3 DNA reads as TGTGCCAGCAATCACGGATTTCAAGAGACCCAGTACTTC.

There are many counts of this clonotype. Here the CDR3 DNA reads TGCAGTGCTACGAAAGGACAGGGCACTGAAGCTTTCTTT. Translation gives CSATKGQGTEAFF. The chain couples TRBV20-1 to TRBJ1-1; 8 bases fit TRBD1. Per the germline V gene, CDR1 is DFQATT and CDR2 is SNEGSKA (reference sequence). This CDR3 has 13 amino acids. Germline trimming cut 4 bases from V and 4 bases from J; bases unmatched to any gene: 5.

V usage is TRBV19 and J usage is TRBJ2-1; perhaps D is TRBD1 or TRBD2 (5 bases each). V lost 1 base and J lost 9, with 19 bases in between. The length of the CDR3 is 16 residues. Germline V gene data show CDR1 as LNHDA and CDR2 as SQIVND (reference sequence). CDR3 nucleotides: TGTGCCAGTAGTATAGTTGGGGGAGTTTGGCAGGGTGAGCAGTTCTTC. It codes for CASSIVGGVWQGEQFF.

This clonotype was seen ten or more times. V gene TRBV6-5 combines with J gene TRBJ1-2; D not certain. V was cut by 2 bases and J by 8 bases, with 12 bases left in between. Germline assignment: CDR1 MNHEY and CDR2 SVGAGI. This CDR3 is 13 amino acids long. The CDR3 DNA reads as TGTGCCAGCAGTTACGGGATGAAGGGCGGCTACACCTTC. It yields the protein CASSYGMKGGYTF.

The gene calls are TRBV20-1 and TRBJ2-4; D uncertain. The ends were cut back, 2 bases at V and 7 bases at J, with 9 bases in the middle. The CDR3 extends over 12 amino acids. Germline loops: CDR1 DFQATT, CDR2 SNEGSKA (reference sequence). The CDR3 nucleotides read TGCAGTGCTAGAAAGTCGGCGAACATTCAGTACTTC. Its protein is CSARKSANIQYF.

For this clonotype: This clone may be a read error of a much larger clone one base away. This chain links TRBV20-1 with TRBJ2-1; D is unclear. The DNA matches TRBJ2-7 better at its end, which makes the J call doubtful. CDR1 DFQATT and CDR2 SNEGSKA come from the germline V gene (reference sequence). This CDR3 is 13 amino acids long. CDR3 coding DNA: TGCAGTGCTAGGCCTACCTCCTACAATGAGCAGTACTTC. Translated, it gives CSARPTSYNEQYF.

This clonotype showed up just a few times. The V call is TRBV19, the J call TRBJ2-6; D assignment may be TRBD1 or TRBD2 (5 bases each). The V gene's germline CDR1 is LNHDA and CDR2 SQIVND (reference sequence). V gave up 8 bases and J gave up 0 bases, with 14 bases separating them. The CDR3 spans 16 residues. CDR3 nucleotides: TGTGCCAGTTTGAGGGGAAGGGACTCTGGGGCCAACGTCCTGACTTTC. Amino acid sequence: CASLRGRDSGANVLTF. Full variable domain (outside the CDR3, taken from reference TRBV19 and TRBJ2-6): DGGITQSPKYLFRKEGQNVTLSCEQNLNHDAMYWYRQDPGQGLRLIYYSQIVNDFQKGDIAEGYSVSREKKESFPLTVTSAQKNPTAFYLCASLRGRDSGANVLTFGAGSRLTVL.